A selection of T cell receptor beta chains follows, all from one sample in a study of PD-L1 blockade in urothelial cancer. Some clones are missing from TCRdb's copy, which holds only in-frame ones; the method was immunoSEQ multiplex PCR. The sample yields tens of thousands of clones, approximately 86% seen once. Source: PBMCs, taken around atezolizumab (anti-PD-L1) treatment. Source of these receptors: a man in his sixties with urothelial cancer. CDR3s include the opening cysteine and the closing phenylalanine or tryptophan. The order of the fields is J gene, CDR3 length, V gene, D gene, clone size, CDR3 protein, CDR3 DNA. D genes are given only for firm matches. Clone size is shown for a subset of rows, as once, few, many or a class of expanded clone.

J gene: TRBJ2-1
CDR3 length: 15
V gene: TRBV13
D gene: NA
clone size: NA
CDR3 protein: CASSLSPSREAGKFF
CDR3 DNA: TGTGCCAGCAGCTTATCCCCTAGCAGGGAGGCTGGGAAGTTCTTC

J gene: TRBJ1-1
CDR3 length: 14
V gene: TRBV6-1
D gene: NA
clone size: NA
CDR3 protein: CASSESGMNTEAFF
CDR3 DNA: TGTGCCAGCAGTGAATCCGGGATGAACACTGAAGCTTTCTTT

J gene: TRBJ2-1
CDR3 length: 12
V gene: TRBV29-1
D gene: NA
clone size: NA
CDR3 protein: CSAGQSYNEQFF
CDR3 DNA: TGCAGCGCTGGACAATCCTACAATGAGCAGTTCTTC

J gene: TRBJ1-3
CDR3 length: 19
V gene: TRBV19
D gene: TRBD1
clone size: NA
CDR3 protein: CASTPTIGGTGSTGNTIYF
CDR3 DNA: TGTGCCAGTACTCCCACGATTGGGGGGACAGGGAGTACTGGAAACACCATATATTTT

J gene: TRBJ2-1
CDR3 length: 16
V gene: TRBV10-2
D gene: TRBD2
clone size: NA
CDR3 protein: CASRGRGGSSYNEQFF
CDR3 DNA: TGCGCCAGCAGGGGACGGGGGGGGAGCTCCTACAATGAGCAGTTCTTC

J gene: TRBJ1-2
CDR3 length: 13
V gene: TRBV7-3
D gene: TRBD1
clone size: NA
CDR3 protein: CASSFGQGVGYTF
CDR3 DNA: TGTGCCAGCAGCTTTGGACAGGGGGTCGGCTACACCTTC

J gene: TRBJ1-2
CDR3 length: 14
V gene: TRBV7-2
D gene: NA
clone size: once
CDR3 protein: CASSFTGTNYGYTF
CDR3 DNA: TGTGCCAGCAGCTTCACAGGGACAAACTATGGCTACACCTTC

J gene: TRBJ2-2
CDR3 length: 13
V gene: TRBV6-1
D gene: NA
clone size: NA
CDR3 protein: CASSEQGTGELFF
CDR3 DNA: TGTGCCAGCAGTGAACAGGGAACCGGGGAGCTGTTTTTT

J gene: TRBJ1-1
CDR3 length: 16
V gene: TRBV19
D gene: TRBD1
clone size: many
CDR3 protein: CASSPPWTGLNPEAFF
CDR3 DNA: TGTGCCAGTAGTCCTCCATGGACAGGGTTGAACCCTGAAGCTTTCTTT

J gene: TRBJ1-2
CDR3 length: 12
V gene: TRBV19
D gene: NA
clone size: NA
CDR3 protein: CATEGANYGYTF
CDR3 DNA: TGTGCCACCGAGGGGGCTAACTATGGCTACACCTTC

J gene: TRBJ1-2
CDR3 length: 12
V gene: TRBV5-6
D gene: NA
clone size: NA
CDR3 protein: CASSPEFGGYTF
CDR3 DNA: TGTGCCAGCAGTCCGGAGTTTGGTGGCTACACCTTC

J gene: TRBJ2-3
CDR3 length: 18
V gene: TRBV4-1
D gene: TRBD1
clone size: NA
CDR3 protein: CASSQVLRRTGDTDTQYF
CDR3 DNA: TGCGCCAGCAGCCAAGTTTTGCGGAGGACAGGGGACACAGATACGCAGTATTTT

J gene: TRBJ2-7
CDR3 length: 14
V gene: TRBV2
D gene: NA
clone size: NA
CDR3 protein: CASTRGTATYEQYF
CDR3 DNA: TGTGCCAGCACCCGCGGGACAGCTACCTACGAGCAGTACTTC

J gene: TRBJ1-1
CDR3 length: 19
V gene: TRBV6-4
D gene: NA
clone size: NA
CDR3 protein: CASSDPQEGRLVVNTEAFF
CDR3 DNA: TGTGCCAGCAGTGACCCACAGGAGGGGCGGTTAGTTGTGAACACTGAAGCTTTCTTT